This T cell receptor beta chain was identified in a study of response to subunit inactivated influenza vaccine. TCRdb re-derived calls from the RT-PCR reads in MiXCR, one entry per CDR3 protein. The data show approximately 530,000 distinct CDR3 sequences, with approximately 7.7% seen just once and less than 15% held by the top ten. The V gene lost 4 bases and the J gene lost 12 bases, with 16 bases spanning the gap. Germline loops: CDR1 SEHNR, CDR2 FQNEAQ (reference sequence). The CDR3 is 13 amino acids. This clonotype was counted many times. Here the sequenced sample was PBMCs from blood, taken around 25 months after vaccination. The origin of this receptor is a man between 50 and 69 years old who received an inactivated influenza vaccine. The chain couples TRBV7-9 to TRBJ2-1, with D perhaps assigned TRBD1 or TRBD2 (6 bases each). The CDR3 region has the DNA TGTGCCAGCAGCTCTCCGGGCCGGGGGCGGCAGTTCTTC. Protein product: CASSSPGRGRQFF.